The 5 T cell receptor beta chains below were found in one sample sequenced in a study of cytotoxic CD8 clonotypes in ibrutinib-treated CLL. Method: immunoSEQ multiplex PCR; TCRdb's copy keeps in-frame clones and lacks some. Of approximately 70,000 clones listed, around 82% are singletons. Sample: PBMCs, taken at disease progression, from a patient treated with ibrutinib. Receptor source: a human donor with chronic lymphocytic leukemia.

The V gene is TRBV27, the J gene TRBJ1-6; 8 nucleotides agree with TRBD1. Germline values: CDR1 MNHEY, CDR2 SMNVEV (reference sequence). The CDR3 length is 14 residues. J lost 9 bases, V lost 5 bases, and 6 bases had no gene match. The CDR3 DNA sequence: TGTGCCAGCAGTCTAGGACAGGGTAGTTCACCCCTCCACTTT. Protein product: CASSLGQGSSPLHF.

This sequence joins TRBV7-7 and TRBJ2-2, with 10 bases aligning to TRBD1. Per the germline V gene, CDR1 is SSHAT and CDR2 is FNYEAQ (reference sequence). The V gene end was trimmed by 5 bases and the J gene end by 3 bases; junction bases not matched to a gene: 3. The CDR3 is 15 amino acids. The CDR3 reads CASSRQGADTGELFF. CDR3 coding DNA: TGTGCCAGCAGCCGACAGGGGGCGGACACCGGGGAGCTGTTTTTT.

This rearrangement joins TRBV2 to TRBJ1-6, with TRBD1 identical over 7 bases. This CDR3 has 14 residues. V trimming: 6 bases; J trimming: 8 bases; junction bases outside the gene matches: 7. In germline, CDR1 is SNHLY, CDR2 FYNNEI. CDR3 coding DNA: TGTGCCAGCAGATCCCGGGACAGTCATTCACCCCTCCACTTT. Translated: CASRSRDSHSPLHF.

The chain links TRBV2 to TRBJ2-3; 7 bases are shared with TRBD1. This CDR3 region has 15 residues. Germline loops: CDR1 SNHLY, CDR2 FYNNEI. Trimming took 4 bases from V and 4 from J; bases not matched to a gene: 8. The CDR3 region is CASSAGGSLADTQYF. DNA of the CDR3: TGTGCCAGCAGTGCAGGGGGAAGTCTCGCAGATACGCAGTATTTT.

About this clone itself: The CDR3 ends on some other residue instead of the conserved phenylalanine or tryptophan, so this is likely a read error. J is TRBJ1-6 and V is TRBV6-1, with D possibly TRBD1 on 5 matching bases. Trimming pared 4 bases from V and 6 bases from J, leaving 13 bases between. The CDR3 is made up of 15 amino acids. Germline V gives CDR1 MNHNS, CDR2 SASEGT. CDR3 in amino acids: CASSGSEGSNSPLHL. The CDR3 nucleotides are TGTGCCAGCAGTGGGAGTGAGGGGTCTAATTCACCCCTCCACTTG.